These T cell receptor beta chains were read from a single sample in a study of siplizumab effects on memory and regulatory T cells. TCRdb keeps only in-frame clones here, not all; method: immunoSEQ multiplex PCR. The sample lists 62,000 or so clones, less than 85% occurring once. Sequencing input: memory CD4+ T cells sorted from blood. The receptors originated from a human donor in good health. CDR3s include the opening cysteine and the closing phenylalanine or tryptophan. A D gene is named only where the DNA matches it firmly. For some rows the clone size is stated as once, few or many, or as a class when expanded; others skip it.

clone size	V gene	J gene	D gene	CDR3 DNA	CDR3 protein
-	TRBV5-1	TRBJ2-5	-	TGCGCCAGCAGCTTGGAGACGAAAGGGAGACAAGAGACCCAGTACTTC	CASSLETKGRQETQYF
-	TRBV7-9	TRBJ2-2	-	TGTGCCAGCATGGGCGGGGAGCTGTTTTTT	CASMGGELFF
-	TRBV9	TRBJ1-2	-	TGTGCCAGCGGTGCCGGACATACTCAGTATGGCTACACCTTC	CASGAGHTQYGYTF
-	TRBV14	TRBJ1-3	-	TGTGCCAGCAGCCAAGATCCTCGGACAACGATATATTTT	CASSQDPRTTIYF
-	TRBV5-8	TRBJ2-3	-	TGTGCCAACCCCGACGCTACAGATACGCAGTATTTT	CANPDATDTQYF
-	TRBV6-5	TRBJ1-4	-	TGTGCCAGCAGTTATTACAGTTATGCAACTAATGAAAAACTGTTTTTT	CASSYYSYATNEKLFF
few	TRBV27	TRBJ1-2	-	TGTGCCAGCAGTTTGCGGGGGGCGCCCGGCTACACCTTC	CASSLRGAPGYTF
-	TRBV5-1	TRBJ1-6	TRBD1	TGCGCCAGCAGTCAGGGGGCCCAAGGTTCACCCCTCCACTTT	CASSQGAQGSPLHF
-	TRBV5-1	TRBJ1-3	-	TGCGCCAGCAGCTTGGATGGCAGGTTCTCTGGAAACACCATATATTTT	CASSLDGRFSGNTIYF
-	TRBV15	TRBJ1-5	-	TGTGCCACCAGCAGGGGGACTGCTCCAAATCAGCCCCAGCATTTT	CATSRGTAPNQPQHF
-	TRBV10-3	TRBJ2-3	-	TGTGCCGCCTCCACCGGGGGTATCACAGATACGCAGTATTTT	CAASTGGITDTQYF
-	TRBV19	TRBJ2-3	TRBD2	TGTGCCAGTAGTATGACTAGCGGGGGGATGGCAGATACGCAGTATTTT	CASSMTSGGMADTQYF